The present TCR beta chain was sequenced within a study of cytomegalovirus exposure and HLA in healthy donors. For this clone: Its cognate antigen is unknown.

Germline lookup yields CDR1 MNHEY and CDR2 SVGAGI. The ends were cut back, 4 bases at V and 6 bases at J, with 13 bases in the middle. This CDR3 contains 13 residues. PCR used 60 Vbeta primers and 13 Jbeta primers. Data came from immunoSEQ multiplex PCR; TCRdb stores just in-frame clones and leaves some out. Found here are around 220,000 clones, less than 85% of them singletons; the top ten hold 0.2% to 0.25%. Notes on the study in general: Using a false discovery rate of 0.05, a later analysis showed that 16,951 TCR beta sequences were associated with HLA alleles. The presence/absence work took it that sequencing depth was about the same across donors. In a later analysis, HLA-associated beta chains showed higher expansion and lower generation probabilities than comparable chains. A missense DCLRE1C variant was associated with V- and J-gene trimming of TCR beta chains in a later analysis, and an independent cohort replicated the association.

The rearrangement joins TRBV6-5 to TRBJ2-7, with a weak D call TRBD2 (6 bases). The TCR was taken from a girl aged 2 to 10 in good health and CMV-seronegative. The material sequenced was PBMCs. The CDR3, as DNA: TGTGCCAGCAGTTCCGGACTACTAGGCGAGCAGTACTTC. It yields the protein CASSSGLLGEQYF.